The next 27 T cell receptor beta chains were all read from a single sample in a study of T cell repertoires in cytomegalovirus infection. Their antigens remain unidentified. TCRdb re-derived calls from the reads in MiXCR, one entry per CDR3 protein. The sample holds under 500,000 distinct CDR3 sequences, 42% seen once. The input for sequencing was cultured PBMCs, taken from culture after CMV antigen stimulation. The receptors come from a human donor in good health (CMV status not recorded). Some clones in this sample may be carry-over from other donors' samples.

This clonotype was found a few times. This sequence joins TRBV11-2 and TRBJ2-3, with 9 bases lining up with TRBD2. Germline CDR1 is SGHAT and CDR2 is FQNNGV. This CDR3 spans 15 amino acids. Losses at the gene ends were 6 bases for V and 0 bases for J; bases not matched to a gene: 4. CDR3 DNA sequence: TGTGCCAGCAGTCTTAGCGGGAGAAGCACAGATACGCAGTATTTT. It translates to CASSLSGRSTDTQYF.

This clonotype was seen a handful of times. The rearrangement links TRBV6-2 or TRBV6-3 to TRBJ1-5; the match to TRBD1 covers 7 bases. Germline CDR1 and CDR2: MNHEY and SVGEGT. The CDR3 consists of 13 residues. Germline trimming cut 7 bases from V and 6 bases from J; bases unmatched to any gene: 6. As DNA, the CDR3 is TGTGCCAGCAAAAAGACAGGGACTCAGCCCCAGCATTTT. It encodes CASKKTGTQPQHF.

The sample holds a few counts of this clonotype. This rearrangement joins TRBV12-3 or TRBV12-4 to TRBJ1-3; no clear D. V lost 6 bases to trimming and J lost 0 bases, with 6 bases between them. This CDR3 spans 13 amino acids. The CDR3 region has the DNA TGTGCCAGCAGATCGTCCTCTGGAAACACCATATATTTT. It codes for CASRSSSGNTIYF.

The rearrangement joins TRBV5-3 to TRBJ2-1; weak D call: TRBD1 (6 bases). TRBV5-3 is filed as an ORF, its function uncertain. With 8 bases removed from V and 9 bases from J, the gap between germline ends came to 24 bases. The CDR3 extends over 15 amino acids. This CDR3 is CASSAGASLWGEQFF. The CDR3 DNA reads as TGTGCCAGCAGCGCAGGGGCGTCCCTTTGGGGTGAGCAGTTCTTC.

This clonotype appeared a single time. CDR3: CASSPDSFGPNEQFF. The CDR3 bases are TGTGCCAGCAGTCCGGACAGTTTTGGGCCCAATGAGCAGTTCTTC. The rearrangement links TRBV12-3 or TRBV12-4 to TRBJ2-1; a possible D gene is TRBD1 (6 bases). Deletions cut 5 bases from V and 6 bases from J, with 17 bases between. This CDR3 region has 15 residues.

The CDR3 sequence is CASSPQRDRGEFF. The CDR3 nucleotides are TGTGCCAGCTCACCACAGAGAGACAGGGGGGAGTTCTTC. The chain uses TRBV18 and TRBJ2-1; 9 nucleotides match TRBD1. This CDR3 spans 13 amino acids. V lost 1 base to trimming and J lost 14 bases; unmatched junction nucleotides: 6. Germline V CDR1 and CDR2: KGHSH, LQKENI.

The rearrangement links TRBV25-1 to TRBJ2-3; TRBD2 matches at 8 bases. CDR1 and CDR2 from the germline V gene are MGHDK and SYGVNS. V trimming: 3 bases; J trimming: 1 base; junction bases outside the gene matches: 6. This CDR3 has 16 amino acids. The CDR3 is CASSDTSGGGTDTQYF. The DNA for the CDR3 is TGTGCCAGCAGTGATACTAGCGGAGGCGGCACAGATACGCAGTATTTT.

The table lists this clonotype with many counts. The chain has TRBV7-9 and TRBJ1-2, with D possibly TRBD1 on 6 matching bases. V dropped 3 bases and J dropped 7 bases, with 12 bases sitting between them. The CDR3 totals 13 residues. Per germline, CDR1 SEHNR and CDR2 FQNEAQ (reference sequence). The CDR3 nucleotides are TGTGCCAGCAGCTTTCAGGGGTCGTCTGGCTACACCTTC. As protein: CASSFQGSSGYTF.

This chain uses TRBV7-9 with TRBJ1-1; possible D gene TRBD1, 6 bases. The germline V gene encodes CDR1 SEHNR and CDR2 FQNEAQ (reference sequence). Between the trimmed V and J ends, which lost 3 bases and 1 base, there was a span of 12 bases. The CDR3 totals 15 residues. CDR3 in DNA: TGTGCCAGCAGCTTGTTTCAGGGGTCGAACACTGAAGCTTTCTTT. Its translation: CASSLFQGSNTEAFF.

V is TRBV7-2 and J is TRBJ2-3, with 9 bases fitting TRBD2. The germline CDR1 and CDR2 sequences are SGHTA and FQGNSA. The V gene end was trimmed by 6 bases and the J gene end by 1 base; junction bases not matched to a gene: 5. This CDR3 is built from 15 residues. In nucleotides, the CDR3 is TGTGCCAGCAGTCAAAGCGGGGGGCGCACAGATACGCAGTATTTT. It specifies CASSQSGGRTDTQYF.

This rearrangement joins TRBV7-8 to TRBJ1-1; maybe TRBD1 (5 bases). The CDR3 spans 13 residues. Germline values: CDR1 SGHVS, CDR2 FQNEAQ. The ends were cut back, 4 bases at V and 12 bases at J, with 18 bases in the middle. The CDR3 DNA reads TGTGCCAGCAGCTCTACGGGGCAGGGTATGACTTTCTTT. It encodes CASSSTGQGMTFF.

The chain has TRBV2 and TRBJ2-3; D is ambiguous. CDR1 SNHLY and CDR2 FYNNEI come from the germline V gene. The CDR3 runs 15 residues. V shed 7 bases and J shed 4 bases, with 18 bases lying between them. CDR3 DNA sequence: TGTGCCAGCAAATTGACGGGCCTAGGCCCAGATACGCAGTATTTT. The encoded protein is CASKLTGLGPDTQYF.

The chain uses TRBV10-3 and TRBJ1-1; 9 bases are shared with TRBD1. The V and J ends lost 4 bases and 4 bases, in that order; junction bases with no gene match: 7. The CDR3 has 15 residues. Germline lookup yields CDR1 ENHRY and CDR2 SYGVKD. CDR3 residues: CAISGGQGIGTEAFF. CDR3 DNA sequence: TGTGCCATCAGTGGGGGACAGGGAATCGGCACTGAAGCTTTCTTT.

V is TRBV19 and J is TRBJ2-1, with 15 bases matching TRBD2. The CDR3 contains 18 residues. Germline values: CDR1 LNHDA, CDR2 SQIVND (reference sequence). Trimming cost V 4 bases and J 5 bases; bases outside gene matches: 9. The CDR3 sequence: CASSKWTSGRARDNEQFF. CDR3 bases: TGTGCCAGTAGTAAATGGACTAGCGGGAGGGCCCGGGACAATGAGCAGTTCTTC.

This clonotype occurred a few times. The CDR3 loop is CASSYRTGRRVNTEAFF. Written as DNA, the CDR3 is TGTGCCAGCAGCTACCGGACAGGGAGAAGGGTGAACACTGAAGCTTTCTTT. V and J are TRBV11-2 and TRBJ1-1, with TRBD1 matching 8 bases. Germline CDR1 is SGHAT and CDR2 is FQNNGV. The CDR3 extends over 17 amino acids. V shed 4 bases, J shed 0 bases, and the junction held 10 bases outside the gene matches.

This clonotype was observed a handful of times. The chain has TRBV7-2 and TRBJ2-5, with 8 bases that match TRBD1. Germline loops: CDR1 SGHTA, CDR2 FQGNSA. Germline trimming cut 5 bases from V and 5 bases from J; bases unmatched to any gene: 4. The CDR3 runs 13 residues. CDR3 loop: CASSTGGMETQYF. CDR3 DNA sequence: TGTGCCAGCAGCACAGGGGGAATGGAGACCCAGTACTTC.

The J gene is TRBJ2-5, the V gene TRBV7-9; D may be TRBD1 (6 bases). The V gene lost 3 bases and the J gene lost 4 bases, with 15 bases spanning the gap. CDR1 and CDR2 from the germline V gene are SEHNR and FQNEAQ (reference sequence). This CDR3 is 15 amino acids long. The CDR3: CASSFSQGAGETQYF. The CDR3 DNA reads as TGTGCCAGCAGCTTTTCACAGGGCGCAGGAGAGACCCAGTACTTC.

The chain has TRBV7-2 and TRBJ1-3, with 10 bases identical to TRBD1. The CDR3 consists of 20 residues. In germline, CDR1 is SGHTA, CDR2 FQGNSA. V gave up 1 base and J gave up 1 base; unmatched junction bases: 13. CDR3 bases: TGTGCCAGCAGCTTAGGTGTTGGGGGACAGGGGTGGTTTTCTGGAAACACCATATATTTT. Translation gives CASSLGVGGQGWFSGNTIYF.

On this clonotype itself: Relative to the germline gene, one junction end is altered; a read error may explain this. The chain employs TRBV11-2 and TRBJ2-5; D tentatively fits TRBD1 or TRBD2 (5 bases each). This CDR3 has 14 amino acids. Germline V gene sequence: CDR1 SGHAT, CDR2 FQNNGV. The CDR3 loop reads CASSSTRGQGTQYF. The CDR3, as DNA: TGTGCCAGCAGCTCAACCCGGGGCCAAGGGACCCAGTACTTC.

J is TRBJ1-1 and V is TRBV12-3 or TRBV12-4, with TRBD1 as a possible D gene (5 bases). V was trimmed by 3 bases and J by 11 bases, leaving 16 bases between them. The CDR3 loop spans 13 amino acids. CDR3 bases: TGTGCCAGCAGTTTGAGGGCAGCTTCAGGGGCTTTCTTT. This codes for CASSLRAASGAFF.

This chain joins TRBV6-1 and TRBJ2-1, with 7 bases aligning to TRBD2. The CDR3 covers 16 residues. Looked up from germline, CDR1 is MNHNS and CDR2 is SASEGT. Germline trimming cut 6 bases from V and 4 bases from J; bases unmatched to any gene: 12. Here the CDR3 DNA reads TGTGCCAGCAGCCCGACCGGGACTAATAATTACAATGAGCAGTTCTTC. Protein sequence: CASSPTGTNNYNEQFF.

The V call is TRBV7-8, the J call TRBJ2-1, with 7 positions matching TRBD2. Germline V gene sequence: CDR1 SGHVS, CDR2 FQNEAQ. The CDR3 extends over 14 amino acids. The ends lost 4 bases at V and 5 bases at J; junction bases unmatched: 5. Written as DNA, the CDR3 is TGTGCCAGCAGCTATAAGCGGGAAGACAATGAGCAGTTCTTC. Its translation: CASSYKREDNEQFF.

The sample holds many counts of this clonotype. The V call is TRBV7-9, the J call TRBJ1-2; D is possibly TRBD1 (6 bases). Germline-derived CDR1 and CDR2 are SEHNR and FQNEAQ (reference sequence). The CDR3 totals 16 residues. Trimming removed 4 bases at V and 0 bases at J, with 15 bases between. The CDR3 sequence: CASSSTQGFPNYGYTF. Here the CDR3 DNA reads TGTGCCAGCAGCTCGACACAGGGCTTCCCTAACTATGGCTACACCTTC. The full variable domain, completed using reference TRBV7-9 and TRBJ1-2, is DTGVSQNPRHKITKRGQNVTFRCDPISEHNRLYWYRQTLGQGPEFLTYFQNEAQLEKSRLLSDRFSAERPKGSFSTLEIQRTEQGDSAMYLCASSSTQGFPNYGYTFGSGTRLTVV.

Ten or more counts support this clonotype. CDR3 nucleotides: TGTGCCAGCAGTCGGGGATTATCCTACGAGCAGTACTTC. It encodes CASSRGLSYEQYF. The rearrangement joins TRBV6-1 to TRBJ2-7, with D tentatively TRBD2 (5 bases). Trimming removed 5 bases from V and 1 base from J, with 9 bases in between. The V gene's germline CDR1 is MNHNS and CDR2 SASEGT. The CDR3 has 13 amino acids.

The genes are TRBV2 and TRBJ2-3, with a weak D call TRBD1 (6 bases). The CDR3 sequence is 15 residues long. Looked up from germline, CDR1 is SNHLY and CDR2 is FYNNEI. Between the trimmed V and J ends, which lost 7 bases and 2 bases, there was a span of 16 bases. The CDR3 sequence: CASTDGGTVTDTQYF. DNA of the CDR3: TGTGCCAGCACTGATGGGGGCACCGTCACAGATACGCAGTATTTT.

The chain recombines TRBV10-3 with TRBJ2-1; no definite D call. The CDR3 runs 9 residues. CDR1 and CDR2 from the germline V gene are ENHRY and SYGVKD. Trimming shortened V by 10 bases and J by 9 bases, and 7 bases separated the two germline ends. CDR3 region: CATGREQFF. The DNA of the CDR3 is TGTGCCACCGGACGTGAGCAGTTCTTC.

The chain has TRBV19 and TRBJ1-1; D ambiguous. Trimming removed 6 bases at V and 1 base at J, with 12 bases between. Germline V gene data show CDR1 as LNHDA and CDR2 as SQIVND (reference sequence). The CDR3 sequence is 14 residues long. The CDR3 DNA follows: TGTGCCAGTAGCAAGTGGACGGGGAACACTGAAGCTTTCTTT. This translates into CASSKWTGNTEAFF. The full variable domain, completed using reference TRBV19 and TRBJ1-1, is DGGITQSPKYLFRKEGQNVTLSCEQNLNHDAMYWYRQDPGQGLRLIYYSQIVNDFQKGDIAEGYSVSREKKESFPLTVTSAQKNPTAFYLCASSKWTGNTEAFFGQGTRLTVV.